This record covers a single TCR beta chain. Its specificity is unknown. TCRdb keeps only in-frame clones here, not all; method: immunoSEQ multiplex PCR. Of 45,000 or so clones in the sample, under 95% are singletons; the top ten hold around 19%. This sample stems from a study of OX40 agonist ivuxolimab in advanced cancers. The wider study: It was ivuxolimab, an agonistic anti-OX40 (CD134) antibody, that patients were treated with. Those enrolled were 70% to 85% male, with a mean age of around 58 years and ages from about 20 to 79. Study outcomes and limitations: Relative to CD4+ cells, CD8+ T cells on average had more expanded clones.

The CDR3 consists of 16 residues. V lost 2 bases and J lost 7; bases outside the gene matches: 10. Per the germline V gene, CDR1 is SGHTA and CDR2 is FQGTGA. V gene TRBV7-3 combines with J gene TRBJ2-5; 10 bases match TRBD2. This receptor was identified in an adult with an advanced solid tumor such as melanoma, head and neck, liver or kidney cancer. This sample comprised CD4+ or CD8+ T cells sorted from blood, obtained in a trial of the OX40 agonist ivuxolimab. DNA for the CDR3: TGTGCCAGCAGCTTAGGGCTAGCGGGAGATTTGGGGACCCAGTACTTC. As protein: CASSLGLAGDLGTQYF.